The T cell receptor beta chain under discussion was sequenced for a study of cytomegalovirus exposure and HLA in healthy donors. Across the whole study: For the approximately 360 genotyped donors, roughly 80% fell within the Caucasian-associated ancestry cluster.

Notes on the study in general: A later analysis associated 16,000 or so TCR beta sequences with HLA alleles at a 0.05 false discovery rate. Earlier analysis looked at TCR beta V segments, and most were productive about 87% or about 30% of the time. TCR beta chains numbering 164 were designated cytomegalovirus-associated.

For this clone: As yet, its antigen is unknown.

13 Jbeta primers and 60 Vbeta primers were used for the PCR. TCRdb's copy holds only in-frame clones and misses some; the assay was immunoSEQ multiplex PCR. In the table there are approximately 150,000 clones, around 82% of which are singletons. Sequencing input: PBMCs. This TCR was sampled from a young man in good health and CMV-seropositive.

CDR3 in DNA: TGTGCCAGCAGCTCCGCGGGATTAGCGGGCAGCCTTTACGAGCAGTACTTC. Protein: CASSSAGLAGSLYEQYF. The chain recombines TRBV5-4 with TRBJ2-7, with 7 positions matching TRBD2. The CDR3 spans 17 residues. Germline V gene sequence: CDR1 SGHNT, CDR2 YYREEE (reference sequence). With 3 bases clipped from V and 4 bases from J, the junction kept 16 bases outside the gene matches.